This entry describes one T cell receptor beta chain. Its antigen remains unidentified. No base-level quality is on record; no much larger clone is a single base apart. This sample stems from a study of blood T cell repertoires in COVID-19 (dated by TCRdb to 2020 to 2022). Looking at the study overall: Collaborator samples came from the United States, Italy and Spain and covered acute and convalescent phases of COVID-19. Samples came from the ongoing ImmuneRACE study (first 160 participants) plus 1,254 subjects from 6 global collaborators. The prospective study material was composed of cDNA or gDNA derived from T cells, B-cell-depleted T cells, or PBMCs. The repertoires were released in a freely available public database intended as a resource for research on the immune response to SARS-CoV-2. Where available, HLA class I and class II types were obtained from metadata supplied by the sample provider rather than from assay-based typing. Nearly every sample came with metadata listing a de-identified subject ID, COVID-19 status, age in years and sex. Deeply sampled blood TCRbeta repertoires from subjects exposed to, actively infected with, or recovered from COVID-19 were included in the dataset.

What the authors observed across the whole study: Clinical and demographic metadata were provided uncurated, with the amount varying by source and participant.

TCRbeta CDR3 regions were amplified from genomic DNA using the immunoSEQ Assay, a bias-controlled multiplex PCR. The authors processed their data as follows. The number of nucleated cells in each sample was estimated by amplification of reference gene primers within the assay. To quantify the absolute abundance of each unique TCRbeta CDR3 rearrangement, sequence reads were collapsed and filtered. For each sample, productive Simpson clonality was calculated as the square root of Simpson's diversity index over productive rearrangements. Entries here come from immuneACCESS through TCRdb and include only in-frame sequences with V and J called. Some clones fail to appear in such tables; in the studies checked, an unresolved V gene covers under half of the shortfall, and the cause of the remainder is unknown. The D gene and trimming were derived from the DNA, and the V and J assignments and clone size from that table. Present in this sample are over 200,000 clones, around 90% of which were seen just once. Clones ranked in the top ten supply 0.82% of the sample.

In Seattle, one collaborating source enrolled patients while the infection was active and tracked those patients longitudinally over the course of disease. The collaborating institutions used their own protocols to collect whole blood in K2EDTA tubes. For TCRbeta analysis, collaborators shipped samples as frozen whole blood, isolated PBMCs, or DNA extracted from either of those sample types. Relative to germline, V is 0 bases shorter and J is 3 bases shorter, with 13 bases between their ends. The germline V gene yields SGDLS for CDR1 and YYNGEE for CDR2. From the cysteine up to the phenylalanine, the CDR3 has a length of 15 residues. The retained sequence is limited to the CDR3, 45 bases, with the frame set at the first base.

The rearrangement joined TRBV9 to TRBJ2-7; the D segment could be TRBD1, given 5 matching bases. The receptor was isolated from a man aged 55-75 years with COVID-19, enrolled during active disease. The material sequenced was peripheral blood. In nucleotides, the sequence is TGTGCCAGCAGCGTAGGTTATGCAGGGATCTACGAGCAGTACTTC. It is translated as CASSVGYAGIYEQYF.